Sequencing of this T cell receptor beta chain was carried out in a study of OX40 agonist ivuxolimab in advanced cancers. About the research overall: The dose-escalation group included hepatocellular carcinoma, melanoma, renal cell carcinoma and head and neck cancer.

Sequencing used immunoSEQ multiplex PCR; TCRdb keeps in-frame clones, though not all of them. The repertoire holds nearly 85,000 clones, with roughly 83% as singletons. Germline V gene data show CDR1 as SGDLS and CDR2 as YYNGEE. The CDR3 runs to 16 residues. Trimming pared 3 bases from V and 4 bases from J, leaving 19 bases between. The V gene is TRBV9, the J gene TRBJ1-1; TRBD1 is a possible D gene (6 bases). The sequence came from an adult with an advanced solid tumor such as melanoma, head and neck, liver or kidney cancer. The starting material was CD4+ or CD8+ T cells sorted from blood, obtained in a trial of the OX40 agonist ivuxolimab. CDR3 DNA: TGTGCCAGCAGCGCGGTACAGGGTAGGTTGGCCACTGAAGCTTTCTTT. As protein: CASSAVQGRLATEAFF.